This is a list of T cell receptor beta chains from one sample in a study of control samples from healthy donors and cancer patients. Sequencing was performed with immunoSEQ multiplex PCR; in TCRdb, only in-frame clones are kept and a portion is missing. The sample carries fewer than 85,000 clones, over 80% recorded once. Sequences were obtained from blood. The receptors here all came from an older woman in good health. CDR3s include the opening cysteine and the closing phenylalanine or tryptophan.

v_call: TRBV24-1; j_call: TRBJ2-1; cdr3_aa: CATSDRGTSGNNEQFF
v_call: TRBV6-1; j_call: TRBJ2-1; cdr3_aa: CASSEFGDNEQFF
v_call: TRBV11-2; j_call: TRBJ2-7; cdr3_aa: CASSLGAGGHYEQYF
v_call: TRBV3-1/TRBV3-2; j_call: TRBJ2-7; cdr3_aa: CASSQANRGYEQYF
v_call: TRBV19; j_call: TRBJ2-5; cdr3_aa: CASSIDGTETQYF
v_call: TRBV5-1; j_call: TRBJ2-3; cdr3_aa: CASSLAVDTFFTDTQYF
v_call: TRBV3-1/TRBV3-2; j_call: TRBJ1-2; cdr3_aa: CASSQTRLYGYTF
v_call: TRBV15; j_call: TRBJ2-1; cdr3_aa: CATSRMIGRPQNNEQFF
v_call: TRBV18; j_call: TRBJ2-3; cdr3_aa: CASSRGAGGPPITDTQYF
v_call: TRBV21-1; j_call: TRBJ2-7; cdr3_aa: CASSPRVGCAGSSSSYEQYF
v_call: TRBV19; j_call: TRBJ1-5; cdr3_aa: CASSQTGQGAFGQPQHF
v_call: TRBV4-1; j_call: TRBJ1-4; cdr3_aa: CASSQGGRPTNEKLFF
v_call: TRBV9; j_call: TRBJ2-1; cdr3_aa: CASSEHMGNEQFF
v_call: TRBV28; j_call: TRBJ1-1; cdr3_aa: CASSPQGWGNTEAFF
v_call: TRBV4-1; j_call: TRBJ2-2; cdr3_aa: CASSHQAGANTGELFF
v_call: TRBV24-1; j_call: TRBJ2-7; cdr3_aa: CATSDSRGTYEQYF
v_call: TRBV10-3; j_call: TRBJ2-7; cdr3_aa: CAISGLAGKGGYEQYF
v_call: TRBV5-6; j_call: TRBJ1-6; cdr3_aa: CASSSPGLLSPLHF
v_call: TRBV7-3; j_call: TRBJ1-5; cdr3_aa: CASSSDQPQHF
v_call: TRBV3-1/TRBV3-2; j_call: TRBJ1-2; cdr3_aa: CASSQINRGSGYGYTF
v_call: TRBV18; j_call: TRBJ2-1; cdr3_aa: CASSPLGGTHNEQFF
v_call: TRBV5-1; j_call: TRBJ1-1; cdr3_aa: CASSSGTGVMNTEAFF
v_call: TRBV9; j_call: TRBJ2-4; cdr3_aa: CASSGGVGAAKNIQYF
v_call: TRBV19; j_call: TRBJ2-1; cdr3_aa: CASSMRGLGSEQFF
v_call: TRBV5-4; j_call: TRBJ1-2; cdr3_aa: CASSLDGTRGYTF